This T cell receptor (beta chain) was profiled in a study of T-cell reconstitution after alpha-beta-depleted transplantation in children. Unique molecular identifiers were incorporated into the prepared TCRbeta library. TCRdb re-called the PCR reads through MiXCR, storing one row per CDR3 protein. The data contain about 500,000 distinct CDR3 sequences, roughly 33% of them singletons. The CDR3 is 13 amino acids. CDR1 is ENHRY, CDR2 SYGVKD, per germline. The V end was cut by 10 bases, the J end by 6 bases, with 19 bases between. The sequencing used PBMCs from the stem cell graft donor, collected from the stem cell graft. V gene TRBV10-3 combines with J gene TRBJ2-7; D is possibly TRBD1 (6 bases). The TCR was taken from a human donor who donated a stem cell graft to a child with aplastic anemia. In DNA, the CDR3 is TGTGCCACCGCAGGGGACGTGAGGTCCGAGCAGTACGTC. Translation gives CATAGDVRSEQYV.